This T cell receptor (beta chain) was identified during a study of cytomegalovirus exposure and HLA in healthy donors (dated by TCRdb to 2017 to 2019). The study in broad terms: According to an earlier analysis of around 600 of the donors, about 180 million T cells yielded 117 million unique TCR beta sequences and about 300 Gb of sequence data. An early release covering roughly 640 HLA-typed donors comprised 250 to 350 gigabases of sequencing data and around 85 million unique TCR sequences. Of the roughly 420 genotyped donors, 75% to 85% were placed in the genetic ancestry cluster associated with self-reported Caucasian donors. The aim of the study was to test whether cataloging public T cell receptors could identify signatures of past pathogen exposure. Using immunosequencing, the study profiled T cell repertoires from 640 or so subjects and related those repertoires to cytomegalovirus serostatus. Besides the first cohort of around 700 subjects, a separate validation cohort made up of over 100 different subjects was used. To predict cytomegalovirus infection status, the study combined high-throughput TCR immunosequencing, statistical association of individual TCRs with disease status, and machine learning. A later analysis re-examined previously published TCR beta repertoires from roughly 650 donors and added high-resolution HLA genotyping to investigate patterns of TCR occurrence. Rather than drawing on any new phenotypic data, the later analysis identified candidate immune exposures from TCR beta sequences and the way those sequences occurred across donors. An earlier analysis of some 500 of the donors applied high-throughput TCR beta sequencing to assess whether each TCR beta V gene segment acted as functional or pseudogenic. Donor age, sex, ethnicity and CMV serostatus were compiled together with the repertoire data. A later genetic analysis took genome-wide SNP genotypes for about three fifths of the 666 donors and used that subset as a discovery cohort. All discovery cohort repertoires had been generated on a single sequencing platform. Class I and class II HLA loci were covered by the typing at four-digit resolution. The number of typed donors differed by locus: about 629-630 for A, B, C, DRB1 and DQB1; about 520 for DQA1; 600 to 610 for DPA1; and roughly 470 for DPB1. Roughly 5 DR-DQ haplotypes were treated as single units for association and clustering because of strong linkage in the cohort. Among roughly 370 genotyped donors of the cohort, an average of 235,054 unique TCR beta nucleotide sequences were sequenced per donor, around a sixth of them non-productive. Study-level results and caveats: Broadly in line with IMGT annotations, most TCR beta V segments showed up in productive rearrangements about 90% or about 30% of the time in an earlier analysis of under 700 of the donors. Because counts were too low, some 16 rarely observed V segments, including chromosome 9 orphons, were excluded from the earlier analysis of around 590 of the donors. The study listed over 150 TCR beta chains as associated with cytomegalovirus. This cohort had only TCR beta chains sequenced, and the lack of alpha or paired-chain data limited which features could be detected. Linkage disequilibrium might explain the correlated functional status among segregating V segments, but an unknown experimental factor could not be ruled out. Several of the top co-occurrence clusters appeared to be linked to parvovirus B19, influenza, CMV and Epstein-Barr virus, according to a later analysis. A further reported finding was that TCR beta sequences accurately predicted the HLA-A and HLA-B alleles for most subjects in the first cohort. At a false discovery rate of 0.05, a later analysis linked under 20,000 TCR beta sequences to specific HLA alleles. In a later genetic analysis, fewer N-insertions in productive TCRs were reported among donors in an Asian-associated ancestry cluster than the roughly 640-donor mean. A cluster of highly shared sequence variants was judged likely to be a technical artifact of the sequencing pipeline. Compared with equally common non-associated chains, HLA-associated TCR beta chains in a later analysis were more clonally expanded and had lower generation probabilities. Presence/absence analyses assumed roughly uniform sequencing depth across donors, an assumption that may not hold. Across donors, most TCR sequences were observed very rarely, whereas some public TCRs were present in many individuals. Because the 87-base-pair reads could not distinguish some IMGT-functional V segments, including TRBV6-2 and TRBV6-3, those segments were excluded. A few of the identified cytomegalovirus-associated TCR beta chains were confirmed in vitro to be specific for cytomegalovirus antigens. Assigning TCR associations to individual alleles was difficult when HLA alleles, especially DR and DQ, strongly co-occurred. Cytomegalovirus status was reported to be diagnosed by the classifier with high specificity and sensitivity in both the original and validation cohorts. The only immune exposure information available for the cohort was CMV serostatus. A later analysis found that TCR association rates varied across HLA loci, with DRB1 alleles showing the most associated TCRs and HLA-C alleles the fewest. Most CMV-associated TCR beta chains appeared to be HLA-restricted in a later analysis, and the HLA associations seemed to be driven largely by CMV exposure. V-gene and J-gene trimming of TCR beta chains was associated with a missense DCLRE1C variant in a later genetic analysis, and the association was replicated in an independent cohort. Because some donors lacked HLA typing at each locus, the association tests relied only on the typed subset. The authors suggested that the approach could potentially be extended to other disease states and immunological phenotypes.

Receptor amplification or capture employed the immunoSEQ multiplex PCR assay. For the multiplex PCR, a mixture combining 60 forward primers for TCR Vbeta segments and 13 reverse primers for TCR Jbeta segments was used. The CDR3 region of rearranged TCR beta genes was amplified from genomic DNA with a multiplex PCR assay. The amplified TCR beta libraries were sequenced on the Illumina HiSeq System as 87-base-pair reads. Concerning the study's data processing: A later analysis counted about 80 million unique TCR beta chains across the 550 to 750 repertoires, and some 12 million of these chains were shared by at least two donors. To remove PCR and sequencing errors, raw reads were error-corrected and collapsed into unique sequences using a nearest-neighbor algorithm that merged closely related sequences. V, D and J gene segments were assigned by aligning CDR3 sequences to IMGT reference sequences. Each retained sequence needed at least a six-nucleotide match to both a V gene segment and a J gene segment. Rearrangements were called productive when the CDR3 lacked stop codons and stayed in frame with V and J; all others were non-productive. Following IMGT convention, CDR3 was defined as the stretch from the second conserved V-encoded cysteine to the conserved J-encoded phenylalanine. The earlier analysis of roughly 590 of the donors excluded sequences that lacked an unambiguous match to a single V gene segment. An earlier analysis of fewer than 750 of the donors called V segments functional above 56.7% productive rearrangements and segregating when the between-donor standard deviation exceeded 5%. A statistical classification framework was built for diagnosing cytomegalovirus status from the catalog of TCR beta chain sequences. V and J gene assignment, in a later analysis, came from comparing TCR nucleotide sequences with IMGT/GENE-DB human TR gene sequences. The TCRdist pipeline was used in a later analysis to assign CDR3 sequences and most-parsimonious VDJ recombination scenarios. In a later analysis, each TCR beta chain was defined by its CDR3 amino acid sequence together with its V-gene family, and reads without a unique V-gene family were excluded. In a later analysis, around 600 highly shared, low-generation-probability nucleotide sequences were removed to address suspected cross-contamination and a sequencing artifact. In a later analysis, a clonal expansion index for each public chain was calculated from normalized within-repertoire ranks of inferred template counts. In a later analysis, generation probabilities were computed using a VDJ recombination model fitted to out-of-frame rearrangements, and the results were checked against IGoR. In a later analysis, hypergeometric tests were used to score TCR-TCR, TCR-HLA and TCR-CMV co-occurrence, with a repertoire-size bias correction applied to TCR pairs. In a later analysis, false discovery rates were estimated by permuting HLA or CMV assignments 20 times. In a later analysis, co-occurring TCRs were grouped using DBSCAN, and TCRdist sequence similarity was added for clustering within HLA-allele-positive subsets. Repertoires with fewer than 30,000 or more than 120,000 public chains were left out of co-occurrence clustering, as were a few repertoires with anomalous nucleotide sharing. This immuneACCESS table, as held by TCRdb, lists in-frame sequences with V and J called but not all clones. Of the missing ones, under half trace to an unresolved V gene in checked studies; the others have no known cause. V and J calls and clone size are copied from that table; D and trimming were computed from the DNA. The sample table records roughly 150,000 clones; approximately 70% of these occur just once. Of the sample, 1.5% to 2% falls within the top ten clones.

According to the germline V gene (reference sequence), CDR1 reads PRHDT and CDR2 reads FYEKMQ. The junction shows trimming of 7 bases on V and 4 bases on J, plus 13 bases between the germline ends. The CDR3 holds 13 amino acids from the cysteine to the phenylalanine. CDR3 DNA only is kept here, 39 bases in frame from base 1. The cohort consisted of 650 to 700 healthy bone marrow donors. All cohort members were sampled while nominally healthy, although unrecorded immune exposures were likely present. CMV serostatus was positive for roughly 290 and negative for about 50% of the roughly 670 cohort members, and was not recorded for this donor. Each donor provided a peripheral blood sample, and peripheral blood mononuclear cells were used for TCR beta sequencing. Genomic DNA extraction from the blood cell samples was performed with the Qiagen DNeasy Blood Extraction Kit. As for this clone: Its antigen is still unknown. Base qualities are not provided; no much larger clone lies one nucleotide away.

Sequenced material: PBMCs. Here the chain combines TRBV13 and TRBJ2-5; 7 matching bases give a weak D call of TRBD1. The TCR originated in a human donor in good health. The CDR3 reads CASNFQGGETQYF. The DNA is as follows: TGTGCCAGCAACTTCCAGGGGGGAGAGACCCAGTACTTC.